The rows below give T cell receptor beta chains drawn from one sample of a study of blood T cell repertoires in COVID-19. TCRdb keeps only in-frame clones here, not all; method: immunoSEQ multiplex PCR. Of tens of thousands of clones detected, approximately 91% appear once; the ten largest clones hold about 5%. The source material was peripheral blood. The source is a man between 60 and 70 years old with COVID-19, enrolled during active disease. The CDR3 runs from the conserved cysteine through the conserved F or W. D genes are given only for firm matches. Rows may omit the clone size; those that give it use once, few, many or a size class.

d_call,clone_size,cdr3_length,v_call,j_call,cdr3_aa,cdr3_nt
.,.,14,TRBV5-4,TRBJ2-7,CASSLARGADEQYF,TGTGCCAGCAGCTTGGCCAGGGGCGCGGACGAGCAGTACTTC
TRBD2,.,16,TRBV6-6,TRBJ2-1,CASSPGGASSYNEQFF,TGTGCCAGCAGCCCCGGGGGGGCCAGCTCCTACAATGAGCAGTTCTTC
.,.,15,TRBV18,TRBJ2-1,CASSPGQSSYNEQFF,TGTGCCAGCTCACCCGGACAGAGCTCCTACAATGAGCAGTTCTTC
TRBD2,once,16,TRBV10-3,TRBJ2-1,CAISESGSGRAGEQFF,TGTGCCATCAGTGAGTCGGGTAGCGGGAGGGCCGGAGAGCAGTTCTTC
.,.,16,TRBV11-3,TRBJ2-7,CASSLEQIGGVHEQYF,TGTGCCAGCAGCTTAGAACAAATCGGGGGAGTCCACGAGCAGTACTTC
TRBD2,.,19,TRBV11-3,TRBJ2-2,CASSLVSSGSRSITGELFF,TGTGCCAGCAGCTTAGTTTCCAGCGGGAGTAGATCGATCACCGGGGAGCTGTTTTTT
.,.,9,TRBV23-1,TRBJ1-1,CASAGLDFF,TGCGCCAGCGCGGGGCTGGATTTCTTT
TRBD2,.,16,TRBV4-3,TRBJ2-3,CASSQGSSGRTDTQYF,TGCGCCAGCAGCCAAGGGAGTAGCGGGCGCACAGATACGCAGTATTTT
.,.,14,TRBV29-1,TRBJ1-2,CSVEAHDRTYGYTF,TGCAGCGTTGAAGCCCACGACAGGACTTATGGCTACACCTTC
.,.,13,TRBV11-3,TRBJ2-5,CASSLTNQETQYF,TGTGCCAGCAGCTTGACAAACCAAGAGACCCAGTACTTC
TRBD2,.,16,TRBV2,TRBJ2-3,CASSDRSGGPTDTQYF,TGTGCCAGCAGTGATCGGTCGGGAGGGCCGACAGATACGCAGTATTTT
TRBD2,.,14,TRBV5-8,TRBJ2-3,CASSPGLPTDTQYF,TGTGCCAGCAGCCCGGGACTACCCACAGATACGCAGTATTTT
.,.,18,TRBV6-2/TRBV6-3,TRBJ2-3,CASSSRLPLPGAADTQYF,TGTGCCAGCAGTTCCCGATTACCTTTACCGGGAGCGGCAGATACGCAGTATTTT
TRBD2,.,16,TRBV5-4,TRBJ2-3,CASSFSGTRSTDTQYF,TGTGCCAGCAGCTTCTCCGGGACTAGGAGCACAGATACGCAGTATTTT
TRBD2,.,17,TRBV9,TRBJ2-5,CASSLGTSGRARETQYF,TGTGCCAGCAGCCTCGGGACTAGCGGGAGGGCGCGAGAGACCCAGTACTTC
TRBD1,.,15,TRBV11-2,TRBJ2-1,CASSRGQPSYNEQFF,TGTGCCAGCAGTCGGGGACAGCCTAGCTACAATGAGCAGTTCTTC
.,.,19,TRBV3-1/TRBV3-2,TRBJ2-2,CASSQDRSGWATLTGELFF,TGTGCCAGCAGCCAAGATAGATCGGGGTGGGCGACTCTGACCGGGGAGCTGTTTTTT
.,.,14,TRBV9,TRBJ1-4,CASARDNSNEKLFF,TGTGCCAGCGCCAGGGACAACTCCAATGAAAAACTGTTTTTT
.,.,15,TRBV2,TRBJ1-6,CASSQYQVDNSPLHF,TGTGCCAGCAGCCAATACCAGGTGGATAATTCACCCCTCCACTTT
TRBD1,.,16,TRBV7-8,TRBJ1-5,CASSFGQGASNQPQHF,TGTGCCAGCAGCTTTGGACAGGGGGCAAGCAATCAGCCCCAGCATTTT
.,.,12,TRBV4-1,TRBJ2-3,CASSKELHTQYF,TGCGCCAGCAGCAAAGAACTTCATACGCAGTATTTT
.,.,13,TRBV10-3,TRBJ1-2,CAISDQGEDGYTF,TGTGCCATCAGTGACCAGGGCGAGGATGGCTACACCTTC
TRBD1,few,16,TRBV11-3,TRBJ1-1,CASSLQVGGRNTEAFF,TGTGCCAGCAGCCTCCAGGTAGGGGGCCGGAACACTGAAGCTTTCTTT
.,once,12,TRBV9,TRBJ2-3,CASSVDADTQYF,TGTGCCAGCAGCGTAGATGCGGATACGCAGTATTTT
TRBD2,.,15,TRBV10-3,TRBJ2-7,CAISGGIAGAYEQYF,TGTGCCATCAGTGGGGGCATAGCGGGAGCCTACGAGCAGTACTTC
TRBD1,.,15,TRBV6-6,TRBJ2-5,CASSYEGTAQETQYF,TGTGCCAGCAGTTACGAAGGGACAGCCCAAGAGACCCAGTACTTC
TRBD2,.,17,TRBV4-2,TRBJ2-5,CASSQNRASGSRETQYF,TGTGCCAGCAGCCAAAACAGGGCTAGCGGGAGCAGGGAGACCCAGTACTTC
TRBD2,.,16,TRBV27,TRBJ2-1,CASTKIAGGPYNEQFF,TGTGCCAGCACCAAGATAGCGGGAGGGCCTTACAATGAGCAGTTCTTC
.,.,14,TRBV9,TRBJ1-1,CASSRDNRDTEAFF,TGTGCCAGCAGTAGGGACAATAGGGACACTGAAGCTTTCTTT
.,.,15,TRBV10-3,TRBJ2-7,CAISGDSRGSYEQYF,TGTGCCATCAGTGGGGACTCACGGGGGTCCTACGAGCAGTACTTC
TRBD1,few,14,TRBV5-1,TRBJ1-4,CASSSGQGTEKLFF,TGCGCCAGCAGCTCTGGACAGGGGACTGAAAAACTGTTTTTT
.,.,15,TRBV5-6,TRBJ1-2,CASSRSGRTNYGYTF,TGTGCCAGCAGCCGCTCAGGGAGGACAAACTATGGCTACACCTTC
.,.,15,TRBV5-4,TRBJ1-1,CASSLDYTSNTEAFF,TGTGCCAGCAGCTTGGATTATACTTCGAACACTGAAGCTTTCTTT
TRBD2,.,15,TRBV7-3,TRBJ2-1,CASSSRGGSGDEQFF,TGTGCCAGCAGCTCCCGAGGCGGGAGTGGTGATGAGCAGTTCTTC
TRBD1,.,12,TRBV30,TRBJ2-2,CANRGNTGELFF,TGTGCTAACAGGGGAAACACCGGGGAGCTGTTTTTT
.,.,15,TRBV11-3,TRBJ1-6,CASSAQQGLGSPLHF,TGTGCCAGCAGCGCGCAACAGGGCCTTGGGTCACCCCTCCACTTT
TRBD1,.,16,TRBV5-1,TRBJ2-7,CASSFMTGGIRGEQYF,TGCGCCAGCAGCTTTATGACAGGGGGCATTAGGGGCGAGCAGTACTTC
.,.,13,TRBV7-3,TRBJ2-1,CASSSGRSGEQFF,TGTGCCAGCAGCTCGGGGAGGAGCGGAGAGCAGTTCTTC
.,.,12,TRBV5-4,TRBJ2-1,CASSLTGYEQFF,TGTGCCAGCAGCTTAACGGGATATGAGCAGTTCTTC
TRBD1,.,15,TRBV11-3,TRBJ1-2,CASSLQGKVSYGYTF,TGTGCCAGCAGCCTACAGGGGAAGGTCAGCTATGGCTACACCTTC
.,.,12,TRBV29-1,TRBJ1-2,CSVALGLYGYTF,TGCAGCGTTGCACTGGGGCTCTATGGCTACACCTTC
.,.,15,TRBV5-1,TRBJ2-7,CASSPNSGGRNEQYF,TGCGCCAGCAGCCCGAATAGCGGAGGGCGAAACGAGCAGTACTTC